Following are 9 T cell receptor beta chains from one sample sequenced in a study of lymphopenia after photon versus proton radiotherapy. Only in-frame clones appear in the TCRdb table, and some are missing; sequencing was by immunoSEQ multiplex PCR. The sample contains tens of thousands of clones, about 83% of which appear only once. Material: peripheral blood, obtained from a patient treated with proton-based radiotherapy. These receptors all stem from a man in his 60s with pancreatic cancer.

This chain joins TRBV7-2 and TRBJ2-1; D uncertain. V lost 8 bases and J 0 bases, leaving 8 bases between the germline ends. CDR3 length equals 13 residues. Germline V gene data show CDR1 as SGHTA and CDR2 as FQGNSA. The CDR3: CASGRNSYNEQFF. CDR3 coding DNA: TGTGCCAGCGGTCGCAACTCCTACAATGAGCAGTTCTTC.

The V and J genes are TRBV11-3 and TRBJ2-2; D is perhaps TRBD1 or TRBD2 (5 bases each). The length of the CDR3 is 16 residues. V lost 5 bases to trimming and J lost 3 bases, with 16 bases between them. Looked up from germline, CDR1 is SGHNT and CDR2 is YENEEA. CDR3 DNA sequence: TGTGCCAGCAGCCGGGGCTGGGGCAAAGACACCGGGGAGCTGTTTTTT. This gives the protein CASSRGWGKDTGELFF.

V gene TRBV5-8 combines with J gene TRBJ1-4, with 9 bases matching TRBD1. V was clipped by 3 bases and J by 4 bases; unmatched bases: 7. The CDR3 contains 16 residues. Germline V gene lookup returns CDR1 SGHTS and CDR2 YDEGEE. CDR3 in amino acids: CASSSGTGGFNEKLFF. DNA of the CDR3: TGTGCCAGCAGCTCCGGCACAGGGGGCTTTAATGAAAAACTGTTTTTT.

The rearrangement uses TRBV30 and TRBJ1-6, with D maybe TRBD1 (5 bases). CDR1 is GTSNPN, CDR2 SVGIG, per germline (reference sequence). The CDR3 length is 13 residues. With 1 base removed from V and 7 bases from J, the gap between germline ends came to 8 bases. The CDR3 sequence is CAWSGGVNSPLHF. CDR3 DNA sequence: TGTGCCTGGAGTGGGGGGGTGAATTCACCCCTCCACTTT.

The gene calls are TRBV9 and TRBJ2-1, with 9 bases matching TRBD2. V was clipped by 0 bases and J by 5 bases; unmatched bases: 3. Looked up from germline, CDR1 is SGDLS and CDR2 is YYNGEE. The CDR3 totals 15 residues. The CDR3 loop is CASSVELAGHNEQFF. In DNA, the CDR3 is TGTGCCAGCAGCGTAGAGCTAGCGGGACACAATGAGCAGTTCTTC.

In this sample, this clone turned up a few times. This chain joins TRBV11-2 and TRBJ1-4; D may be TRBD1 (5 bases). The CDR3 has 15 residues. From germline, CDR1 is SGHAT and CDR2 FQNNGV. V was shortened by 0 bases and J by 7 bases, with 12 bases between the two germline ends. The CDR3 spells CASSLEPMGVEKLFF. As DNA, the CDR3 is TGTGCCAGCAGCTTAGAACCGATGGGGGTTGAAAAACTGTTTTTT.

This clone was counted a single time. The chain uses TRBV7-2 and TRBJ2-1, with 8 bases fitting TRBD2. The CDR3 covers 14 residues. Germline CDR1 is SGHTA and CDR2 is FQGNSA. The trim removed 4 bases at V and 5 bases at J, leaving 4 bases unmatched. CDR3 region: CASSWRGVNNEQFF. CDR3 DNA: TGTGCCAGCAGCTGGCGGGGGGTTAACAATGAGCAGTTCTTC.

The chain carries TRBV7-6 and TRBJ2-1; 8 nucleotides line up with TRBD2. The CDR3 sequence is 16 residues long. V was clipped by 0 bases and J by 6 bases; unmatched bases: 7. Germline CDR1 reads SGHVS; CDR2 reads FNYEAQ. The CDR3 spells CASSLAGGGPGNEQFF. The CDR3 DNA follows: TGTGCCAGCAGCTTAGCCGGGGGGGGACCGGGCAATGAGCAGTTCTTC.

This chain joins TRBV2 and TRBJ2-6; TRBD1 aligns across 7 bases. This CDR3 is 17 amino acids long. With V trimmed by 8 bases and J by 0 bases, 10 bases remained unmatched. Looked up from germline, CDR1 is SNHLY and CDR2 is FYNNEI. The chain's CDR3 is CASGDSTYSSGANVLTF. Written as DNA, the CDR3 is TGTGCCAGCGGGGACAGTACCTACTCCTCTGGGGCCAACGTCCTGACTTTC. Full variable domain (outside the CDR3, taken from reference TRBV2 and TRBJ2-6): EPEVTQTPSHQVTQMGQEVILRCVPISNHLYFYWYRQILGQKVEFLVSFYNNEISEKSEIFDDQFSVERPDGSNFTLKIRSTKLEDSAMYFCASGDSTYSSGANVLTFGAGSRLTVL.